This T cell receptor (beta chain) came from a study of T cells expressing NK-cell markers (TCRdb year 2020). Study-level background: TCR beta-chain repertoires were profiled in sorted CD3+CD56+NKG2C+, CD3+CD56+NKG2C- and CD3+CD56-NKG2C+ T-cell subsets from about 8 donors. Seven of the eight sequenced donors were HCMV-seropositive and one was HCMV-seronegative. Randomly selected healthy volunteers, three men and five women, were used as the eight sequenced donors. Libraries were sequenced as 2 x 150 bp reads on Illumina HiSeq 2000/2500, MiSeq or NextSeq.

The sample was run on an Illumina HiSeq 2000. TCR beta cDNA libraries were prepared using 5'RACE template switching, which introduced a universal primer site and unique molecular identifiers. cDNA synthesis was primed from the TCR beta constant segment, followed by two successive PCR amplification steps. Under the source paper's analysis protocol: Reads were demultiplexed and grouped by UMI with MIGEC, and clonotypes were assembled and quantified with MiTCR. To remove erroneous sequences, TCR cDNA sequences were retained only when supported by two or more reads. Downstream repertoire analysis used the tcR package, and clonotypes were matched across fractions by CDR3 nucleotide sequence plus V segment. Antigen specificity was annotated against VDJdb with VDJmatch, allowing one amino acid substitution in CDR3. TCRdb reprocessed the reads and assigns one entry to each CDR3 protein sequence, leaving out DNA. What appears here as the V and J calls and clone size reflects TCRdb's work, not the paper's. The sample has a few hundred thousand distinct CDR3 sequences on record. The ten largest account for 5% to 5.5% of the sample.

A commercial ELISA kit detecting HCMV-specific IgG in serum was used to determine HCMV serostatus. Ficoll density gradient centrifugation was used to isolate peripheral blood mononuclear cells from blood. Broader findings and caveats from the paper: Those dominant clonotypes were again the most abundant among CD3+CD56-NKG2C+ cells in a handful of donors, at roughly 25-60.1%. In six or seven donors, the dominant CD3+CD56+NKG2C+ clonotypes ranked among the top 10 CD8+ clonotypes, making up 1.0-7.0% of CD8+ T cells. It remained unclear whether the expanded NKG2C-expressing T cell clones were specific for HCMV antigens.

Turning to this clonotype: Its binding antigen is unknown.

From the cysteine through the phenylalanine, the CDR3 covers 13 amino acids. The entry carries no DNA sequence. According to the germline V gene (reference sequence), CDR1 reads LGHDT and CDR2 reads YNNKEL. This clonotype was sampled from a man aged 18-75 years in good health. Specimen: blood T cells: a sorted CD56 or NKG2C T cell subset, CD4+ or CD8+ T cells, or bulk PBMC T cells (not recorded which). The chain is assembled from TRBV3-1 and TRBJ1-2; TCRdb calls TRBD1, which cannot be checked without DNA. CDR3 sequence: CASNPTGSYGYTF.